This T cell receptor (beta chain) is drawn from a study of blood T cell repertoires in COVID-19. Looking at the study overall: Specimens from acute and convalescent COVID-19 originated in the United States, Italy and Spain. T cells, B-cell-depleted T cells, or PBMCs provided the cDNA or gDNA that served as material.

Per the study methods: The assay estimated nucleated cells by amplifying reference gene primers. Method: immunoSEQ multiplex PCR; TCRdb's copy keeps in-frame clones and lacks some. The V and J calls and clone size were taken over from that table, and D and trimming were inferred from the DNA. The data hold 380,000 or so clones, with 89% observed a single time. The germline gives CDR1 KGHSH, CDR2 LQKENI. The V segment lost 5 bases and the J segment 2 bases; nucleotides outside the gene matches: 8. The CDR3 sequence is 17 residues long. J is TRBJ1-6 and V is TRBV18; 8 bases line up with TRBD1. Source material: peripheral blood. This sequence originates from a man aged 35 to 55 with acute or convalescent COVID-19. CDR3 loop: CASSYETGAPYNSPLHF. The CDR3 nucleotides are TGTGCCAGCTCATATGAGACAGGGGCTCCCTATAATTCACCCCTCCACTTT.